This T cell receptor beta chain was retrieved from a study of CD8+ T cells in alopecia areata. At the level of the study: A 6-month period off drug followed tofacitinib, which lasted 6 to 18 months. Study-level findings and limits: Among the cells sequenced in scalp samples are also the resident alphabeta T cells of normal skin.

A single count supports this clone. The target antigen is unknown. The CDR3 is 14 residues long. In germline, CDR1 is SGHTA, CDR2 FQGNSA. Trimming took 2 bases from V and 1 from J, leaving 8 bases between them. The sequencing template was cDNA reverse transcribed from extracted RNA. Repertoires were generated with immunoSEQ multiplex PCR, while TCRdb's copy carries only in-frame clones and drops some. Counted here are under 150,000 clones, roughly 80% occurring once; the ten biggest clones make up approximately 25%. The treatment is: oral pan-JAK inhibitor, 5-10 mg twice daily. The chain carries TRBV7-2 and TRBJ1-1; D perhaps matches TRBD1 (5 bases). The sequencing used CD8+ T cells sorted from blood, collected at week 4, from a patient treated with tofacitinib. The TCR originated in a human donor with alopecia areata. The DNA of the CDR3 is TGTGCCAGCAGCTTATTTGGGGGGAACACTGAAGCTTTCTTT. As protein: CASSLFGGNTEAFF.